A selection of T cell receptor beta chains follows, all from one sample in a study of shared clonotypes between healthy human individuals. Only in-frame clones appear in the TCRdb table, and some are missing; sequencing was by immunoSEQ multiplex PCR. Here the sample spans 2 million to 3 million clones, 93% being singletons. The sequenced material came from naive CD4+ T cells from PBMCs. Source of these receptors: a young man in good health. Some clones in this sample may be carry-over from other donors' samples. CDR3s include the opening cysteine and the closing phenylalanine or tryptophan. A D gene is named only where the DNA matches it firmly. Some rows have no size entry. The others give once, few or many, or a class for an expanded clone.

TRBD1	TRBV5-4	TRBJ1-3	once	CASSLGGQGQTGNTIYF	TGTGCCAGCAGCTTGGGGGGACAGGGCCAGACGGGAAACACCATATATTTT
TRBD1	TRBV5-8	TRBJ2-7	few	CASSLGDRLSYEQYF	TGTGCCAGCAGCTTAGGGGACAGGCTCTCCTACGAGCAGTACTTC
TRBD2	TRBV2	TRBJ2-1	.	CASSERTSGIPSSYNEQFF	TGTGCCAGCAGTGAGAGGACTAGCGGGATCCCCAGCTCCTACAATGAGCAGTTCTTC
TRBD1	TRBV18	TRBJ2-7	.	CASSQGQGYEQYF	TGTGCCAGCTCACAGGGACAGGGCTACGAGCAGTACTTC
.	TRBV14	TRBJ1-6	.	CASSLQFSPLHF	TGTGCCAGCAGCCTTCAATTCTCACCCCTCCACTTT
TRBD1	TRBV5-1	TRBJ1-1	.	CASSTPRTGNTEAFF	TGCGCCAGCAGCACACCACGGACAGGGAACACTGAAGCTTTCTTT
.	TRBV7-2	TRBJ1-2	.	CASSLEDSGVYGYTF	TGTGCCAGCAGCTTGGAGGATTCAGGGGTCTATGGCTACACCTTC
.	TRBV6-5	TRBJ1-4	.	CASSYSGTRKLFF	TGTGCCAGCAGTTATTCCGGGACCCGAAAACTGTTTTTT
.	TRBV7-2	TRBJ2-3	.	CASSFESPDTQYF	TGTGCCAGCAGCTTCGAGAGTCCAGATACGCAGTATTTT
.	TRBV27	TRBJ2-1	.	CASSFGGLGINEQFF	TGTGCCAGCAGTTTCGGGGGGCTAGGGATCAATGAGCAGTTCTTC
TRBD2	TRBV15	TRBJ2-3	.	CATSRKLAGKQDTQYF	TGTGCCACCAGCAGAAAACTAGCGGGCAAGCAAGATACGCAGTATTTT
TRBD1	TRBV18	TRBJ2-5	.	CASSYSGQGARETQYF	TGTGCCAGCTCATACTCGGGACAGGGGGCTCGGGAGACCCAGTACTTC
TRBD1	TRBV5-1	TRBJ2-5	few	CASSSGTGKETQYF	TGCGCCAGCAGCTCCGGGACAGGGAAAGAGACCCAGTACTTC
TRBD1	TRBV18	TRBJ2-7	.	CASSPDRENKQYF	TGTGCCAGCTCACCAGACAGGGAGAACAAGCAGTACTTC
.	TRBV25-1	TRBJ2-3	.	CASSVGRNSLDTQYF	TGTGCCAGCAGTGTCGGACGCAATAGTTTGGATACGCAGTATTTT
TRBD2	TRBV25-1	TRBJ2-7	.	CASSDPASGNYEQYF	TGTGCCAGCAGTGATCCCGCTAGCGGGAACTACGAGCAGTACTTC
.	TRBV30	TRBJ1-1	.	CAWGPWGARAHTEAFF	TGTGCCTGGGGACCCTGGGGGGCGAGGGCGCACACTGAAGCTTTCTTT
.	TRBV5-1	TRBJ2-3	.	CASSLLTASTDTQYF	TGCGCCAGCAGCTTGTTAACAGCTAGCACAGATACGCAGTATTTT
.	TRBV4-3	TRBJ2-5	.	CASSQEFAPNGQETQYF	TGCGCCAGCAGCCAAGAATTTGCCCCGAACGGTCAAGAGACCCAGTACTTC
TRBD1	TRBV10-3	TRBJ2-7	.	CAISSGQGNLEQYF	TGTGCCATCAGCTCGGGACAGGGAAATCTCGAGCAGTACTTC